This entry describes one T cell receptor (beta chain). Antigen: not known. The source of the sample is a study of T cell responses to AZD1222 COVID-19 vaccine. V dropped 5 bases and J dropped 13; count of bases not matched to a gene: 6. Germline lookup yields CDR1 SGDLS and CDR2 YYNGEE. The CDR3 spans 12 residues. The study, taken as a whole, reports: An increase in Spike-specific TCR breadth and depth was observed after two AZD1222 doses. Targets within unmutated variant regions were reportedly found for nearly half of spike-specific TCRs. A mostly white British donor set with more females was recruited, and clonal diversity was possibly underestimated. In all cases, repertoires were sampled only after the peak T cell response.

The repertoire was sequenced with immunoSEQ multiplex PCR; TCRdb's copy has only in-frame clones and lacks some. The data show roughly 200,000 clones, roughly 92% seen once. The sequences come from peripheral blood, collected 28 days after the second dose of the MenACWY control vaccine. The V gene is TRBV9, the J gene TRBJ1-6; 7 nucleotides match TRBD1. The clonotype was recovered from an adult who received the MenACWY meningococcal vaccine as a control. CDR3 loop: CASSPTGVPLHF. The DNA of the CDR3 is TGTGCCAGCAGTCCAACAGGGGTCCCCCTCCACTTT.